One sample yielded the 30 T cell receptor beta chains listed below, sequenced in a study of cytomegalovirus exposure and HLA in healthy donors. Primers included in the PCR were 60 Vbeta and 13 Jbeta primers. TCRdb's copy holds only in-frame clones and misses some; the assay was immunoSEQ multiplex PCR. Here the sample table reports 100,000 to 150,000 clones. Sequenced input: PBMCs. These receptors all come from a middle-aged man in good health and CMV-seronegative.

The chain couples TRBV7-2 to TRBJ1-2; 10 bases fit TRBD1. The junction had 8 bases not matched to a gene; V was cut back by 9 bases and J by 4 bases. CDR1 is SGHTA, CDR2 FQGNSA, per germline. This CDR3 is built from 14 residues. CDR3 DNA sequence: TGTGCCAGTGTACCGGGACAGGGGTCCTATGGCTACACCTTC. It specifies CASVPGQGSYGYTF.

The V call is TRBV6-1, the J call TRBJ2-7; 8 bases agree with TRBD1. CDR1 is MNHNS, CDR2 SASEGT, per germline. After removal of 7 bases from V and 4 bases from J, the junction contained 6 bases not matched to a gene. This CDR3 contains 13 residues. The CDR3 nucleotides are TGTGCCAGCAAAAAGGACAGGGTTTACGAGCAGTACTTC. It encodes CASKKDRVYEQYF.

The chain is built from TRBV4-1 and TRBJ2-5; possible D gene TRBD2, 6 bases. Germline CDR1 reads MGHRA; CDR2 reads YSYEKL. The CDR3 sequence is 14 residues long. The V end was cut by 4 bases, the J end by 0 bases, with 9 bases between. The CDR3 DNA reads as TGCGCCAGCAGCCGGGGACTCAACCAAGAGACCCAGTACTTC. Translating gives CASSRGLNQETQYF.

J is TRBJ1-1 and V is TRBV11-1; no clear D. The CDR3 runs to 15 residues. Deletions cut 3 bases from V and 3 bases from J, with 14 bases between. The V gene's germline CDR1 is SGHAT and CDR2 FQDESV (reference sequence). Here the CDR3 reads CASSLVKGGYTEAFF. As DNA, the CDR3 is TGTGCCAGCAGCTTGGTAAAGGGAGGGTACACTGAAGCTTTCTTT.

CDR3 sequence: CASSLGPPWEDEQFF. The CDR3 region has the DNA TGTGCCAGCAGCTTGGGGCCTCCGTGGGAGGATGAGCAGTTCTTC. The gene calls are TRBV5-4 and TRBJ2-1, with a weak D call TRBD2 (6 bases). Germline V CDR1 and CDR2: SGHNT, YYREEE (reference sequence). V dropped 0 bases and J dropped 8 bases, with 15 bases sitting between them. The CDR3 contains 15 residues.

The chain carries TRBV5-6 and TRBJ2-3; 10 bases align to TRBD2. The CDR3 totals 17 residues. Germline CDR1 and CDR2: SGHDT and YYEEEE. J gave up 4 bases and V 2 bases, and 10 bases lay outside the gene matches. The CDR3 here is CASSFHSLAGWADTQYF. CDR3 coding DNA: TGTGCCAGCAGCTTCCACTCACTAGCGGGATGGGCAGATACGCAGTATTTT.

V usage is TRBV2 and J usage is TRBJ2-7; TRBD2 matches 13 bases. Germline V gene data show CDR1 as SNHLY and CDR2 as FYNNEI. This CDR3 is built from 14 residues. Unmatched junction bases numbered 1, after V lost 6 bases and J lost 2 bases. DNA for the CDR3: TGTGCCAGCAGGGGGACTAGCGGGGCCTACGAGCAGTACTTC. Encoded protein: CASRGTSGAYEQYF.

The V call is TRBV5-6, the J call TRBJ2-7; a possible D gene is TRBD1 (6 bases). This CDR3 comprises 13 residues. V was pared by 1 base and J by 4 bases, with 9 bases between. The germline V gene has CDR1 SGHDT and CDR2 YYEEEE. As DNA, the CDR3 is TGTGCCAGCAGCTTGACAGGGTTTTACGAGCAGTACTTC. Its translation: CASSLTGFYEQYF.

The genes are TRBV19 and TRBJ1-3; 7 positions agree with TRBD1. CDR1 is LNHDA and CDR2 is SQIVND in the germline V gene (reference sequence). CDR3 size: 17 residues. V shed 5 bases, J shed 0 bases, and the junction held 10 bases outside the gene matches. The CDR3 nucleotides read TGTGCCAGTAGTGCTAACAGGGGAATCAACTCTGGAAACACCATATATTTT. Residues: CASSANRGINSGNTIYF.

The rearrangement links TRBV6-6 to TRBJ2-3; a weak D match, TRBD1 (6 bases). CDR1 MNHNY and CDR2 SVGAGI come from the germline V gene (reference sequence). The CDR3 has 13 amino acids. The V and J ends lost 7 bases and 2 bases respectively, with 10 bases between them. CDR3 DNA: TGTGCCAGCAACAGGGCTTTCACAGATACGCAGTATTTT. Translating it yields CASNRAFTDTQYF.

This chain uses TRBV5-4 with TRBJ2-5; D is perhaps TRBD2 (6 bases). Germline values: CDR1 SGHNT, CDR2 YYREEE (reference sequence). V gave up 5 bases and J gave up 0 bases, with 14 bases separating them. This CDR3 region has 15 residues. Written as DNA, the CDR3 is TGTGCCAGCAGGCTTAGCGGAAGGTACCAAGAGACCCAGTACTTC. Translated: CASRLSGRYQETQYF.

CDR3 sequence: CASSQSQGGVNTEAFF. The CDR3 nucleotides are TGTGCCAGCAGCCAATCACAGGGTGGAGTGAACACTGAAGCTTTCTTT. V gene TRBV16 combines with J gene TRBJ1-1; D perhaps matches TRBD1 (6 bases). Trimming removed 0 bases from V and 0 bases from J, with 11 bases in between. The V gene's germline CDR1 is KGHSY and CDR2 FQNENV. The CDR3 is 16 amino acids.

The CDR3 DNA reads as TGTGCCAGGGGGGGTAGGGGAAACACCATATATTTT. Its protein product is CARGGRGNTIYF. The chain employs TRBV27 and TRBJ1-3; D is perhaps TRBD1 (5 bases). From germline, CDR1 is MNHEY and CDR2 SMNVEV (reference sequence). This CDR3 contains 12 residues. The V end lost 9 bases, the J end lost 4 bases, and 10 bases lay between the germline ends.

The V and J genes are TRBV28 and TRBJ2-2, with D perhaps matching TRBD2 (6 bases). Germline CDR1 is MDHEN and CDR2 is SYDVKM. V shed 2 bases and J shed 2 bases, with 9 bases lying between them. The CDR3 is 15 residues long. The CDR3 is CASSLGGVNTGELFF. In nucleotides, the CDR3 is TGTGCCAGCAGTTTAGGCGGGGTTAACACCGGGGAGCTGTTTTTT.

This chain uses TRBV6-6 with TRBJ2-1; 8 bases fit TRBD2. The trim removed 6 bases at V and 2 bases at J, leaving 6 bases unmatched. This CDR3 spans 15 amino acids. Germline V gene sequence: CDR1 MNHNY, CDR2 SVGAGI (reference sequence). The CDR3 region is CASSLAGSPYNEQFF. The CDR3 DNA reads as TGTGCCAGCAGCTTAGCGGGAAGTCCCTACAATGAGCAGTTCTTC.

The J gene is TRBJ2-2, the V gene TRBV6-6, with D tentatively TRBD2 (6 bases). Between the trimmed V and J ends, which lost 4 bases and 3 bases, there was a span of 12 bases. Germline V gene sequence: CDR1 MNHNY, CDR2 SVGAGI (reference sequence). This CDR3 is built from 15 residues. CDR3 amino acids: CASSSERAYTGELFF. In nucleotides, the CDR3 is TGTGCCAGCAGTTCTGAGCGGGCGTACACCGGGGAGCTGTTTTTT.

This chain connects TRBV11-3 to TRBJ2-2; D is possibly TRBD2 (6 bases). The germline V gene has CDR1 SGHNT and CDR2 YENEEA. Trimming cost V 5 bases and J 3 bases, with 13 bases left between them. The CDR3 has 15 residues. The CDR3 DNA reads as TGTGCCAGCAGCCCTGGGGGGAGCCACACCGGGGAGCTGTTTTTT. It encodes CASSPGGSHTGELFF.

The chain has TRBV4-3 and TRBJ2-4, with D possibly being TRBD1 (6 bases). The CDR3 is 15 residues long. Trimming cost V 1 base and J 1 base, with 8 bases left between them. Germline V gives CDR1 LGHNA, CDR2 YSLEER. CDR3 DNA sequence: TGCGCCAGCAGCCAAGGGCAGGGGGCCAAAAACATTCAGTACTTC. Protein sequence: CASSQGQGAKNIQYF.

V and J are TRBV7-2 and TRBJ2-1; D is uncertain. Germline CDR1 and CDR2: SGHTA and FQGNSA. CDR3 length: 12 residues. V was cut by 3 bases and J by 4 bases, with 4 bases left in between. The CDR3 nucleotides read TGTGCCAGCAGCTTTGTATACAATGAGCAGTTCTTC. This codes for CASSFVYNEQFF.

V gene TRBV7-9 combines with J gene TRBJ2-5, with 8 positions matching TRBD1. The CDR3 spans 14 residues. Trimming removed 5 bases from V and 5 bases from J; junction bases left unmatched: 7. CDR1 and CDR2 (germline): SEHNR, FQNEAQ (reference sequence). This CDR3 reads CASSTRTGRETQYF. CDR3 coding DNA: TGTGCCAGCAGCACCCGGACAGGGAGGGAGACCCAGTACTTC.

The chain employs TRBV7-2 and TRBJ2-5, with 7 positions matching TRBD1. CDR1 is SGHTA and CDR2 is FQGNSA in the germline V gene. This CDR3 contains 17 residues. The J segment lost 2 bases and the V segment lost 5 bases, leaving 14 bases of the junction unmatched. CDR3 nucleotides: TGTGCCAGCAGCCCGACCCCCGGGACAGCTTTTCAAGAGACCCAGTACTTC. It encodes CASSPTPGTAFQETQYF.

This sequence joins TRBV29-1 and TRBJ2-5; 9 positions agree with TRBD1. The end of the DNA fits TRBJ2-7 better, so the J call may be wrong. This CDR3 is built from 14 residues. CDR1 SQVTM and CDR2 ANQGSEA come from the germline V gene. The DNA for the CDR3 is TGCAGCGTGGCAGACAGGGGGGTCAACTACGAGCAGTACTTC. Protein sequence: CSVADRGVNYEQYF.

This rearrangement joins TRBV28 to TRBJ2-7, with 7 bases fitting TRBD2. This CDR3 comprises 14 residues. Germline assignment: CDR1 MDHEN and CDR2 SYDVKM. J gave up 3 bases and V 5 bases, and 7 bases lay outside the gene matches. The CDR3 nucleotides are TGTGCCAGCAGTACCCCAGGGAGGGACTACGAGCAGTACTTC. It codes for CASSTPGRDYEQYF.

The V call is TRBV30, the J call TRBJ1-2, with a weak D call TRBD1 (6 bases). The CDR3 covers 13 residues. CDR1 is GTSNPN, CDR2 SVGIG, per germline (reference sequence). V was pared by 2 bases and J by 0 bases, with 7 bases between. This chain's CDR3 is CAWSRQANYGYTF. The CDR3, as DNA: TGTGCCTGGAGTAGACAGGCTAACTATGGCTACACCTTC.

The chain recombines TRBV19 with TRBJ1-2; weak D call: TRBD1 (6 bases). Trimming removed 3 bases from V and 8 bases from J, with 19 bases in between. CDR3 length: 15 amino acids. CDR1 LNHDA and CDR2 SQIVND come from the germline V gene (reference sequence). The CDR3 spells CASSMKDRLFIGYTF. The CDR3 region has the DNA TGTGCCAGTAGTATGAAAGACAGGTTATTTATCGGCTACACCTTC.

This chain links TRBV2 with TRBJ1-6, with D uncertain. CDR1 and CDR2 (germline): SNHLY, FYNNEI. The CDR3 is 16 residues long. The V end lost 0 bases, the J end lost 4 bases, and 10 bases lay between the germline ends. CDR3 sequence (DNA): TGTGCCAGCAGTGAAGCGCTGGGCCCATATAATTCACCCCTCCACTTT. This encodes CASSEALGPYNSPLHF.

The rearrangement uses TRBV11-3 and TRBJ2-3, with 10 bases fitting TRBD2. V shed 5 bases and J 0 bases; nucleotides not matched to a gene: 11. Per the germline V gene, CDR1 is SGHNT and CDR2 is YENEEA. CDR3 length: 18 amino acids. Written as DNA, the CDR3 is TGTGCCAGCAGCCGCAGGACTAGCGGAGTAACTAGCACAGATACGCAGTATTTT. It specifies CASSRRTSGVTSTDTQYF.

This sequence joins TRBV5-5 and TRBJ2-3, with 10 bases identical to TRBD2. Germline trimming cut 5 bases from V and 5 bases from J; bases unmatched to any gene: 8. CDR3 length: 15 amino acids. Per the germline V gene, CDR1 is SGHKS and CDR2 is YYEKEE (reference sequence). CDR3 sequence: CASRLRLAGEDTQYF. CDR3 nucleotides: TGTGCCAGCAGACTGAGGCTAGCGGGAGAAGATACGCAGTATTTT.

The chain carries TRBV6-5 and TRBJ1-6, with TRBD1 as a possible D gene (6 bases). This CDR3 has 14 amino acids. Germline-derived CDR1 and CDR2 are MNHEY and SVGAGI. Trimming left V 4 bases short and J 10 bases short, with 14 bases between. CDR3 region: CASSLGQGSSPLHF. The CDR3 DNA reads TGTGCCAGCAGTTTAGGTCAGGGGAGCTCACCCCTCCACTTT.

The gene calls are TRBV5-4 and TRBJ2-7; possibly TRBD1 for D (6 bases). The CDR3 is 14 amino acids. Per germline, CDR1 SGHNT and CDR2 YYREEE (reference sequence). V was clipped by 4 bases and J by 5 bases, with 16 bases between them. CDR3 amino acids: CASSATGIQNEQYF. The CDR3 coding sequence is TGTGCCAGCAGCGCTACAGGGATCCAAAACGAGCAGTACTTC.